This T cell receptor (beta chain) is drawn from a study of T cell responses to AZD1222 COVID-19 vaccine. Here immunoSEQ multiplex PCR was the method, and the copy in TCRdb shows in-frame clones only, minus some. The table shows about 130,000 clones, with roughly 93% occurring only once. There are 15 residues in the CDR3. The trim removed 5 bases at V and 1 base at J, leaving 7 bases unmatched. Germline V gene lookup returns CDR1 SGDLS and CDR2 YYNGEE. This clonotype was sampled from an adult in good health. The source was peripheral blood, collected on day 0 of AZD1222 vaccination. The chain carries TRBV9 and TRBJ2-3; TRBD2 matches at 7 bases. The CDR3: CASSELASGTDTQYF. The CDR3 region has the DNA TGTGCCAGCAGTGAACTAGCGTCGGGCACAGATACGCAGTATTTT.